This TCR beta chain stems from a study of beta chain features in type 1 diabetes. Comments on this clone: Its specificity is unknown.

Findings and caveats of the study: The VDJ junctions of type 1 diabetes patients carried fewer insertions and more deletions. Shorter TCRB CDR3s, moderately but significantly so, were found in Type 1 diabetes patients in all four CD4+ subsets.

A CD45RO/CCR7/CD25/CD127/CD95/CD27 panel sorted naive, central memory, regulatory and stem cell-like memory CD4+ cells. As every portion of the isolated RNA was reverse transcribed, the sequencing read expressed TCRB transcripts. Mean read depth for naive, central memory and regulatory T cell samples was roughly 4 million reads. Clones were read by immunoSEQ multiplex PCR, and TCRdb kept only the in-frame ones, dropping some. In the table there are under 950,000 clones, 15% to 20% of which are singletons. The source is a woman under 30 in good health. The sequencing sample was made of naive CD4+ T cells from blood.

The CDR3 here is CASSPIDRGHGGYTF. In DNA form, the CDR3 reads TGTGCCAGCAGCCCTATCGACAGGGGGCATGGAGGCTACACCTTC. This chain links TRBV11-2 with TRBJ1-2; 10 bases match TRBD1. CDR1 is SGHAT, CDR2 FQNNGV, per germline. This CDR3 is built from 15 residues. Losses at the gene ends were 5 bases for V and 8 bases for J; bases not matched to a gene: 11.